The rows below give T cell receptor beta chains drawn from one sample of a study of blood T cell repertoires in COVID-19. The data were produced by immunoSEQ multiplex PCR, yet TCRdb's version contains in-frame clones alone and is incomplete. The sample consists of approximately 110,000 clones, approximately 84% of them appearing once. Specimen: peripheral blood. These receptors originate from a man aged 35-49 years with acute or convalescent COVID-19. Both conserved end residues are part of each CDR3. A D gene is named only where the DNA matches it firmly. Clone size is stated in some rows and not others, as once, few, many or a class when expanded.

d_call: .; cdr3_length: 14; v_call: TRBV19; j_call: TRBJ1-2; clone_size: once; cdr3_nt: TGTGCCAGTAGCCAAGTTTCATTCGGCTATGGCTACACCTTC; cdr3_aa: CASSQVSFGYGYTF
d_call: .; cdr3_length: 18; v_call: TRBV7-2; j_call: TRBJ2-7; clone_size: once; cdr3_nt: TGTGCCAGCTCTAGCACCCCCTTTGGGCGGGCTTACTCCTACGAGCAGTACTTC; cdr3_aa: CASSSTPFGRAYSYEQYF
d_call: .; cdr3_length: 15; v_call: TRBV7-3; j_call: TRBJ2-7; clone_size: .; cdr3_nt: TGTGCCAGCAGCTTAATGGGGCAGAGCTCCTACGAGCAGTACTTC; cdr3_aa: CASSLMGQSSYEQYF
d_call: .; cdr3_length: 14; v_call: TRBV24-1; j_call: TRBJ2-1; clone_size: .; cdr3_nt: TGTGCCACCAGTGGTTTAGGGGTCGACAATGAGCAGTTCTTC; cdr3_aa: CATSGLGVDNEQFF
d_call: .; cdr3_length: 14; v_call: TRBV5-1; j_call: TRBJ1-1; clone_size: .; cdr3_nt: TGCGCCAGCAGCGGGAAGCCCAGGGACACTGAAGCTTTCTTT; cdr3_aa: CASSGKPRDTEAFF
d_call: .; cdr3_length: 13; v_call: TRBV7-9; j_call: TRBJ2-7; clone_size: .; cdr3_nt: TGTGCCAGCAGCTTTCCAGGGTTCCACGAGCAGTACTTC; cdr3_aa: CASSFPGFHEQYF
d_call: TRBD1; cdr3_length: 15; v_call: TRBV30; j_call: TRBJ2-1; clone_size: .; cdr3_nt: TGTGCCTGGAGTGTACGGGGACAGTACTACAATGAGCAGTTCTTC; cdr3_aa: CAWSVRGQYYNEQFF
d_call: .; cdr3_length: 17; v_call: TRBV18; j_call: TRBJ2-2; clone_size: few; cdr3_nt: TGTGCCAGCTCACCTTACTCGGAGGGGTCCCCCGCCGGGGAGCTGTTTTTT; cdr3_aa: CASSPYSEGSPAGELFF
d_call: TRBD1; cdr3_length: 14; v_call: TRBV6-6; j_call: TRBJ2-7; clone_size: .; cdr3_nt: TGTGCCAGCAGCCCGACAGGGTGGGCCTACGAGCAGTACTTC; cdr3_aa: CASSPTGWAYEQYF
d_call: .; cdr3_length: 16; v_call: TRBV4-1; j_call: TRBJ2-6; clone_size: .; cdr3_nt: TGCGCCAGCAGCCGGACAGCATCCTCTGGGGCCAACGTCCTGACTTTC; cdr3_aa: CASSRTASSGANVLTF
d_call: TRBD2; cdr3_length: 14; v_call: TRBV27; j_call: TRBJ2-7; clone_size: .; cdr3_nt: TGTGCCAGCAGTGAGTTAGCGGGGGGGCGCGAGCAGTACTTC; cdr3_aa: CASSELAGGREQYF
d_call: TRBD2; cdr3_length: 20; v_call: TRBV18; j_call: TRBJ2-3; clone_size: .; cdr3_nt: TGTGCCAGCTCACCCCCCGTAAAAACCTGGCGGGAGATTTCCACAGATACGCAGTATTTT; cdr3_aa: CASSPPVKTWREISTDTQYF
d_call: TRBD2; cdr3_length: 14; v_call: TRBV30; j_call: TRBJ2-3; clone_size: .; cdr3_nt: TGTGCCTGGAATAGGGAGCGGGGTACAGATACGCAGTATTTT; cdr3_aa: CAWNRERGTDTQYF
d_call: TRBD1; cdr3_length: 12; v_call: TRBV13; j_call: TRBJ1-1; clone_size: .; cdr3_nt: TGTGCCAGCAGCCCCCGGACAGGGCCGCGCCGGTTT; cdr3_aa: CASSPRTGPRRF
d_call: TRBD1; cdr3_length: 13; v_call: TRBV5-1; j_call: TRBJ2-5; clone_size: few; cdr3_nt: TGCGCCAGCAGCCCAGACAGGGCAGAGACCCAGTACTTC; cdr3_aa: CASSPDRAETQYF
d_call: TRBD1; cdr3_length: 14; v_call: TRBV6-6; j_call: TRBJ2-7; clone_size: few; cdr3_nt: TGTGCCAGCAGTAAAGGGGGCACCTCCTACGAGCAGTACTTC; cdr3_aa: CASSKGGTSYEQYF
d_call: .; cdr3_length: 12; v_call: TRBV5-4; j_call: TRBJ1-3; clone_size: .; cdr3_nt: TGTGCCAGCAGCTTTCAGGGAAACACCATATATTTT; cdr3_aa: CASSFQGNTIYF
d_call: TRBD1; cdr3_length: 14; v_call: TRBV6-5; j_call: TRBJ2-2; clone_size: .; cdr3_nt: TGTGCCAGCAGTCTCACAGGGGGCACCGGGGAGCTGTTTTTT; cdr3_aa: CASSLTGGTGELFF